This T cell receptor (beta chain) was identified in a study of blood T cell repertoires in COVID-19. Across the whole study: There were acute and convalescent COVID-19 samples, and they came from the United States, Italy and Spain. Nucleic acid was either cDNA or gDNA, and it came from T cells, B-cell-depleted T cells, or PBMCs.

The CDR3 is 11 residues long. V was trimmed by 4 bases and J by 4 bases, leaving 4 bases between them. Profiling relied on immunoSEQ multiplex PCR, and the TCRdb table lists in-frame clones only, not all of them. Found here are over 450,000 clones, around 90% of them singletons; the top ten hold less than 9%. Seattle patients were enrolled while actively infected and followed longitudinally. The TCR originated in a woman aged 45-65 years with COVID-19, enrolled during active disease. The sample was peripheral blood. The V and J genes are TRBV23-1 and TRBJ2-5; D remains unclear. TRBV23-1 is labeled an ORF, and its function is uncertain. DNA for the CDR3: TGCGCCAGCAGTCTGCGAGAGACCCAGTACTTC. Its protein product is CASSLRETQYF.